This T cell receptor beta chain is drawn from a study of shared clonotypes between healthy human individuals (TCRdb year 2020). Study-level background: Two women and a few men aged 18 to 49 years were included in the cohort. Different laboratories and diverse techniques were used to prepare libraries and sequence TCR repertoires, to increase sequencing depth and limit assay-specific biases. For each donor, three plates each were used for CD4 naive and CD4 memory, two plates were used for CD8 naive, and one plate was used for CD8 memory. Blood TCR repertoires of five healthy adults were deeply sequenced to estimate repertoire size and the extent of clonotype sharing between individuals. Between about 0.85 and 10 billion PBMCs per donor were obtained by leukapheresis. The study at large found these results: Sampling was limited to blood, and TCR repertoires in tissue likely differ from TCR repertoires in blood. Pairwise subsampling indicated that sequencing depth was expected to affect the degree of clonotype sharing among donors. Rarefaction of sorted-subset datasets indicated incomplete sequencing despite the large sequencing depth. Compared with non-shared clonotypes, the clonotypes found in all four sorted-subset donors had higher generation probabilities. The genetic and exposure-history diversity represented was limited by the small number of donors. Roughly 5% of naive CD4, 3.5% of naive CD8, roughly 2.4% of memory CD4, and about 0.4% of memory CD8 clonotypes were shared across several donors. Naive subsets generally had larger estimated clonotype richness than memory subsets did.

CD8 naive samples were obtained by positive selection for CCR7 among CD45RO-negative cells, yielding a CD45RA+CCR7+ population from which TemRA cells were excluded. The donors were healthy, HIV-negative adults with no recently reported acute infections or vaccinations. All donors were Caucasian adults living in Nashville, Tennessee, USA. After blood collection by leukapheresis, PBMCs were isolated using Ficoll-Histopaque density gradient centrifugation and then cryopreserved in the vapor phase of liquid nitrogen. Analytical flow cytometry was used to check the purity and quantity of every magnetically sorted T cell population. Each sorted fraction had its genomic DNA isolated and then quantified by UV absorbance on a Nanodrop 2000c. The CDR3 measures 13 amino acids from cysteine to phenylalanine. Only the CDR3 part of the read is kept: 39 bases, read in frame from the first base. The germline V gene (reference sequence) provides CDR1 GTSNPN and CDR2 SVGIG. Here V drops 3 bases and J drops 2 bases, and the junction holds 3 bases not matched to any gene.

Using the deep immunoSEQ assay, multiplex PCR amplified TCR CDR3 regions from genomic DNA. For each cell subset, the extracted genomic DNA was distributed evenly across all wells of several immunoSEQ 96-well plates, and each plate served as one replicate. For sorted subsets, around 0.2 ug of genomic DNA, equivalent to 25,000 to 35,000 T cell genomes, went into each replicate PCR. Purified libraries were quantified with a Qubit 3.0 fluorometer, sized on a Bioanalyzer 2100, and re-quantified with the KAPA Library Quantification kit. Every immunoSEQ 96-well plate was sequenced on a separate single-read 150-cycle Illumina NextSeq 550 flow cell. On the authors' methods: The immunoSEQ output contained only junctional sequences without quality scores, so filtering could not match that applied to full-length reads. To assign V/J genes and CDR3, sequences were annotated against IMGT germline references using PyIR, a Python wrapper for IgBLAST v1.9. Reads were filtered out if the reads had weak V/J assignments (E-value above 1e-6), no CDR3, stop codons, out-of-frame junctions, or ambiguous translated residues. A V3J clonotype was defined by an identical inferred V gene, J gene, and CDR3 amino acid sequence. The percentage overlap between two repertoires was calculated by dividing the number of shared unique clonotypes by the size of the smaller repertoire. Three approaches were used to assess repertoire richness: RTK rarefaction, the Chao1 estimator, and Recon v2.1 estimates of unobserved clonotypes. OLGA was used to compute generation probabilities for all TCRbeta clonotypes that the gDNA method yielded from four donors. The immuneACCESS repertoire file appears here via TCRdb, limited to in-frame rearrangements. These files lack a portion of the clones; in checked studies, under half of the deficit traces to unresolved V genes, and the cause of the others is not known. Clonal size and the V and J genes are those of that table, whereas D and trimming came from the DNA. This sample is represented by about 2.1 million clones; roughly 93% of them were singletons. Roughly 1.7% of the sample is taken by the ten largest.

With regard to this clone: Its antigen specificity is not known. Per-base quality was not reported, and no clone a single base away is much larger than it.

The V and J segments used are TRBV30 and TRBJ2-5; TRBD2 lines up with 7 middle nucleotides. The sequenced sample was naive CD8+ T cells from PBMCs. What the cell subset or site label conveys for this sample: CD45RA+CCR7+. This TCR derives from a man younger than 35 in good health. Some clones in this sample may be carry-over from other donors' samples. The DNA sequence is given as TGTGCCTGGAGGGCTAGCGGACAAGAGACCCAGTACTTC. It translates to CAWRASGQETQYF.